The 8 T cell receptor beta chains reported below all come from one sample, sequenced in a study of beta chain features in type 1 diabetes (dated by TCRdb to the late 2010s). The library came from the immunoSEQ multiplex PCR assay. The entire isolated RNA was reverse transcribed using the High Capacity cDNA Reverse Transcription Kit, and thus expressed TCRB transcripts were sequenced. The immuneACCESS repertoire file appears here via TCRdb, limited to in-frame rearrangements. These files lack a portion of the clones; in checked studies, under half of the deficit traces to unresolved V genes, and the cause of the others is not known. In all, the sample holds roughly 240,000 clones, and 13% to 15% of those were seen once. The ten largest make up about 0.024% of the sample. The sample taken for sequencing was naive CD4+ T cells from blood. The cell subset or site label, read with the paper, signifies: true naive CD4+ T cells. These receptors were obtained from a woman aged 40-49 years in good health.

A few counts support this clone. This chain connects TRBV18 to TRBJ1-5; no clear D gene. Per the germline V gene, CDR1 is KGHSH and CDR2 is LQKENI. V was cut by 6 bases and J by 6 bases, with 15 bases left in between. This CDR3 contains 14 residues. CDR3 residues: CASSQTPPGQPQHF. As DNA, the CDR3 is TGTGCCAGCTCCCAGACACCTCCAGGTCAGCCCCAGCATTTT.

This clone was seen only a few times. The gene calls are TRBV7-9 and TRBJ2-7; no reliable D call. From germline, CDR1 is SEHNR and CDR2 FQNEAQ (reference sequence). Trimming took 5 bases from V and 1 from J, leaving 18 bases between them. The CDR3 has 16 amino acids. The CDR3: CASSNLPPPLSYEQYF. Here the CDR3 DNA reads TGTGCCAGCAGCAATTTACCCCCGCCACTTTCCTACGAGCAGTACTTC.

The chain recombines TRBV25-1 with TRBJ2-1; TRBD1 matches at 7 bases. The ends lost 6 bases at V and 2 bases at J; junction bases unmatched: 10. The CDR3 consists of 16 residues. CDR1 MGHDK and CDR2 SYGVNS come from the germline V gene. CDR3 DNA sequence: TGTGCCAGCAGCCATGCCGGGACAGAGACCTACAATGAGCAGTTCTTC. The encoded protein is CASSHAGTETYNEQFF. Based on the CDR3 plus reference TRBV25-1 and TRBJ2-1, the full variable domain is EADIYQTPRYLVIGTGKKITLECSQTMGHDKMYWYQQDPGMELHLIHYSYGVNSTEKGDLSSESTVSRIRTEHFPLTLESARPSHTSQYLCASSHAGTETYNEQFFGPGTRLTVL.

This clone was seen only a few times. CDR3: CASRNRVSNQPQHF. Here the CDR3 DNA reads TGTGCCAGCAGAAACAGGGTCAGCAATCAGCCCCAGCATTTT. This chain joins TRBV2 and TRBJ1-5; tentatively, D is TRBD1 (6 bases). The CDR3 is 14 amino acids. V lost 6 bases to trimming and J lost 1 base, with 10 bases between them. Germline CDR1 reads SNHLY; CDR2 reads FYNNEI. The full variable domain, with the rest looked up from reference TRBV2 and TRBJ1-5, is EPEVTQTPSHQVTQMGQEVILRCVPISNHLYFYWYRQILGQKVEFLVSFYNNEISEKSEIFDDQFSVERPDGSNFTLKIRSTKLEDSAMYFCASRNRVSNQPQHFGDGTRLSIL.

This clone was seen more than once but under ten times. The V call is TRBV7-9, the J call TRBJ2-3, with TRBD1 matching over 10 bases. The germline CDR1 and CDR2 sequences are SEHNR and FQNEAQ (reference sequence). This CDR3 comprises 16 residues. The trim removed 5 bases at V and 4 bases at J, leaving 9 bases unmatched. The CDR3 reads CASSPHRDRGADTQYF. The CDR3 DNA reads as TGTGCCAGCAGCCCCCACCGGGACAGGGGAGCAGATACGCAGTATTTT.

This chain uses TRBV5-1 with TRBJ1-1; TRBD1 matches 8 bases. CDR1 is SGHRS, CDR2 YFSETQ, per germline. Trimming cost V 4 bases and J 4 bases; bases outside gene matches: 12. The CDR3 is 16 residues long. CDR3: CASSADRGSLLTEAFF. DNA of the CDR3: TGCGCCAGCAGCGCCGACAGGGGCTCACTTCTCACTGAAGCTTTCTTT.

This chain links TRBV19 with TRBJ2-3; 7 bases fit TRBD2. V shed 4 bases, J shed 4 bases, and the junction held 5 bases outside the gene matches. The CDR3 extends over 14 amino acids. CDR1 is LNHDA, CDR2 SQIVND, per germline (reference sequence). The CDR3 sequence is CASSNLAVADTQYF. DNA of the CDR3: TGTGCCAGTAGTAATCTAGCGGTTGCAGATACGCAGTATTTT.

The chain employs TRBV6-5 and TRBJ2-7; 10 bases match TRBD1. Trimming took 8 bases from V and 2 from J; bases not matched to a gene: 6. The CDR3 is 14 amino acids. The V gene's germline CDR1 is MNHEY and CDR2 SVGAGI. The CDR3, as DNA: TGTGCCAGCCGGACAGGGGGGTACCCCTACGAGCAGTACTTC. Protein sequence: CASRTGGYPYEQYF.